The present TCR beta chain was sequenced within a study of Ad26.COV2.S vaccination and SARS-CoV-2 variants. Study-wide context: Donor was assigned to the Ad26.COV2.S arm of trial COV1001.

Sample treatment: around 19 received Ad26.COV2.S at low or high dose, single or two shots; about 5 received placebo; per-sample allocation not given. It was on day 63 after the first vaccine or placebo injection that samples were taken. The sample holds a few counts of this clone. As yet, its antigen is unknown. Profiling relied on immunoSEQ multiplex PCR, and the TCRdb table lists in-frame clones only, not all of them. The sample contains about 680,000 clones, more than 70% of which appear only once. V was trimmed by 2 bases and J by 10 bases, leaving 8 bases between them. The germline V gene encodes CDR1 MNHEY and CDR2 SVGAGI. The CDR3 is 11 amino acids. General study findings and limits: Spike-specific responses of CD8+ and CD4+ T cells were reported to display substantial breadth after vaccination. Vaccine and placebo recipients had comparable breadth of non-spike TCRs.

The chain has TRBV6-5 and TRBJ1-2, with D unresolved. The sample in question was peripheral blood, obtained in a trial of Ad26.COV2.S vaccine versus placebo. This TCR was sampled from a person between 18 and 59 years old who received the Ad26.COV2.S COVID-19 vaccine or a placebo. The CDR3 protein is CASSYRGDYTF. The CDR3 region has the DNA TGTGCCAGCAGTTACCGGGGTGACTACACCTTC.